Described below is a single T cell receptor (beta chain) sequence and its context. The data were taken from a study of blood T cell repertoires in COVID-19. About the study: Sources were T cells, B-cell-depleted T cells, or PBMCs; the material itself was cDNA or gDNA.

CDR1 and CDR2 (germline): SEHNR, FQNEAQ (reference sequence). V lost 3 bases, J lost 4 bases, and 16 bases lay in between. The CDR3 has 15 amino acids. TCRdb's copy holds only in-frame clones and misses some; the assay was immunoSEQ multiplex PCR. The sample records 300,000 or so clones, 65% to 90% being singletons. This clonotype was sampled from a woman in her thirties or forties with acute COVID-19. V is TRBV7-9 and J is TRBJ2-7, with a tentative D call TRBD1 (6 bases). The source material was PBMCs or T cells enriched from blood (not recorded which). The CDR3 loop is CASSLQGLASYEQYF. The CDR3 region has the DNA TGTGCCAGCAGCTTGCAGGGGTTGGCTTCATACGAGCAGTACTTC. The full variable domain, its missing parts supplied by reference TRBV7-9 and TRBJ2-7, is DTGVSQNPRHKITKRGQNVTFRCDPISEHNRLYWYRQTLGQGPEFLTYFQNEAQLEKSRLLSDRFSAERPKGSFSTLEIQRTEQGDSAMYLCASSLQGLASYEQYFGPGTRLTVT.